The rows below give T cell receptor beta chains drawn from one sample of a study of blood T cell repertoires in COVID-19. Measured with immunoSEQ multiplex PCR; TCRdb has only the in-frame clones, and not every one. The sample includes 180,000 or so clones, 80% to 90% of them seen just once. The sequenced material came from peripheral blood. The receptors shown here come from a middle-aged woman with COVID-19, enrolled during active disease. Both conserved end residues are part of each CDR3. Fields, in order: D gene, V gene, J gene, clone size, CDR3 protein, CDR3 DNA. The D gene is left open where the match is weak. Rows give clone size only sometimes, using once, few, many, or a class for an expanded clone.

d_call: TRBD1
v_call: TRBV7-9
j_call: TRBJ1-4
clone_size: NA
cdr3_aa: CASSFEGATNEKLFF
cdr3_nt: TGTGCCAGCAGCTTCGAGGGGGCCACTAATGAAAAACTGTTTTTT

d_call: TRBD2
v_call: TRBV5-4
j_call: TRBJ2-1
clone_size: NA
cdr3_aa: CASSTRASGRDNEQFF
cdr3_nt: TGTGCCAGCAGCACGAGGGCTAGCGGGAGGGACAATGAGCAGTTCTTC

d_call: TRBD2
v_call: TRBV6-5
j_call: TRBJ2-7
clone_size: NA
cdr3_aa: CASSRSGRSSYEQYF
cdr3_nt: TGTGCCAGCTCCCGGAGCGGGAGGAGCTCCTACGAGCAGTACTTC

d_call: NA
v_call: TRBV19
j_call: TRBJ2-5
clone_size: NA
cdr3_aa: CASSIGLGAPETQYF
cdr3_nt: TGTGCCAGTAGCATCGGATTAGGGGCCCCAGAGACCCAGTACTTC

d_call: TRBD1
v_call: TRBV7-3
j_call: TRBJ2-1
clone_size: NA
cdr3_aa: CASSPNPGQGSYNEQFF
cdr3_nt: TGTGCCAGCAGCCCAAACCCCGGACAGGGGTCCTACAATGAGCAGTTCTTC

d_call: NA
v_call: TRBV11-1
j_call: TRBJ2-5
clone_size: NA
cdr3_aa: CVSSLSPSGGQETQYF
cdr3_nt: TGTGTCAGCAGCTTAAGTCCTAGTGGGGGGCAAGAGACCCAGTACTTC

d_call: NA
v_call: TRBV3-1/TRBV3-2
j_call: TRBJ2-7
clone_size: NA
cdr3_aa: CASSLKRTYEQYF
cdr3_nt: TGTGCCAGCAGCCTAAAGCGGACCTACGAGCAGTACTTC

d_call: NA
v_call: TRBV4-2
j_call: TRBJ2-7
clone_size: NA
cdr3_aa: CASSPAVTYEQYF
cdr3_nt: TGTGCCAGCAGCCCCGCGGTAACCTACGAGCAGTACTTC

d_call: NA
v_call: TRBV4-2
j_call: TRBJ2-2
clone_size: NA
cdr3_aa: CASSQGGGSPGELFF
cdr3_nt: TGTGCCAGCAGCCAAGGTGGGGGGAGTCCCGGGGAGCTGTTTTTT

d_call: NA
v_call: TRBV28
j_call: TRBJ1-2
clone_size: NA
cdr3_aa: CASSFGGNGYTF
cdr3_nt: TGTGCCAGCAGTTTCGGGGGGAATGGCTACACCTTC

d_call: NA
v_call: TRBV10-3
j_call: TRBJ2-4
clone_size: NA
cdr3_aa: CAISSTATGAKNIQYF
cdr3_nt: TGTGCCATCAGTTCGACAGCCACCGGGGCCAAAAACATTCAGTACTTC

d_call: TRBD1
v_call: TRBV7-8
j_call: TRBJ1-2
clone_size: NA
cdr3_aa: CASSLVGTGGAGYGYTF
cdr3_nt: TGTGCCAGCAGCTTAGTAGGGACAGGGGGCGCTGGGTATGGCTACACCTTC

d_call: TRBD1
v_call: TRBV4-2
j_call: TRBJ2-2
clone_size: once
cdr3_aa: CASSQGPGQGFGELFF
cdr3_nt: TGTGCCAGCAGCCAAGGCCCGGGACAGGGGTTCGGGGAGCTGTTTTTT

d_call: TRBD2
v_call: TRBV29-1
j_call: TRBJ2-7
clone_size: NA
cdr3_aa: CSVEPTSGRTTLYEQYF
cdr3_nt: TGCAGCGTTGAGCCAACTAGCGGGCGGACGACTCTCTACGAGCAGTACTTC

d_call: NA
v_call: TRBV28
j_call: TRBJ2-7
clone_size: NA
cdr3_aa: CASSSPSRQPGDEQYF
cdr3_nt: TGTGCCAGCAGTTCCCCGTCTAGACAGCCGGGCGACGAGCAGTACTTC

d_call: NA
v_call: TRBV28
j_call: TRBJ1-2
clone_size: NA
cdr3_aa: CASSPPVGSSGYGYTF
cdr3_nt: TGTGCCAGCTCCCCCCCGGTAGGGAGTAGCGGCTATGGCTACACCTTC

d_call: NA
v_call: TRBV9
j_call: TRBJ2-7
clone_size: NA
cdr3_aa: CASSPRGTYEQYF
cdr3_nt: TGTGCCAGCAGCCCCAGGGGTACCTACGAGCAGTACTTC

d_call: TRBD1
v_call: TRBV3-1/TRBV3-2
j_call: TRBJ2-7
clone_size: NA
cdr3_aa: CASSQGDRGYEQYF
cdr3_nt: TGTGCCAGCAGCCAAGGGGACAGGGGCTACGAGCAGTACTTC

d_call: NA
v_call: TRBV3-1/TRBV3-2
j_call: TRBJ2-1
clone_size: NA
cdr3_aa: CASSRGRAGNNEQFF
cdr3_nt: TGTGCCAGCAGCCGAGGGAGAGCCGGTAACAATGAGCAGTTCTTC

d_call: NA
v_call: TRBV30
j_call: TRBJ1-2
clone_size: NA
cdr3_aa: CAWGKGILGDYGYTF
cdr3_nt: TGTGCCTGGGGGAAAGGGATTTTAGGGGACTATGGCTACACCTTC

d_call: TRBD1
v_call: TRBV4-1
j_call: TRBJ2-1
clone_size: NA
cdr3_aa: CASSQVLGQYNEQFF
cdr3_nt: TGCGCCAGCAGCCAAGTTCTGGGACAGTACAATGAGCAGTTCTTC

d_call: TRBD2
v_call: TRBV19
j_call: TRBJ2-2
clone_size: NA
cdr3_aa: CASSIPLGLAGNTGELFF
cdr3_nt: TGTGCCAGTAGTATCCCACTCGGACTAGCGGGAAACACCGGGGAGCTGTTTTTT

d_call: TRBD1
v_call: TRBV2
j_call: TRBJ2-3
clone_size: NA
cdr3_aa: CASSEQGADTQYF
cdr3_nt: TGTGCCAGCAGTGAACAGGGGGCGGATACGCAGTATTTT

d_call: NA
v_call: TRBV7-3
j_call: TRBJ1-1
clone_size: NA
cdr3_aa: CASSRIVNTEAFF
cdr3_nt: TGTGCCAGCAGCCGTATAGTAAACACTGAAGCTTTCTTT

d_call: TRBD1
v_call: TRBV4-1
j_call: TRBJ1-1
clone_size: few
cdr3_aa: CASISIRGFTEAFF
cdr3_nt: TGCGCCAGCATCTCAATCAGGGGGTTCACTGAAGCTTTCTTT

d_call: NA
v_call: TRBV19
j_call: TRBJ2-1
clone_size: NA
cdr3_aa: CASKVNERGEQFF
cdr3_nt: TGTGCCAGTAAGGTAAACGAGCGCGGTGAGCAGTTCTTC

d_call: TRBD1
v_call: TRBV3-1/TRBV3-2
j_call: TRBJ2-4
clone_size: few
cdr3_aa: CASSRRGTKNIQYF
cdr3_nt: TGTGCCAGCAGCCGCAGGGGGACCAAAAACATTCAGTACTTC

d_call: TRBD1
v_call: TRBV19
j_call: TRBJ1-5
clone_size: few
cdr3_aa: CASTKTGSIANQPQHF
cdr3_nt: TGTGCCAGTACCAAGACAGGGAGTATCGCCAATCAGCCCCAGCATTTT

d_call: NA
v_call: TRBV18
j_call: TRBJ1-2
clone_size: NA
cdr3_aa: CASSPQWGQGSGFDGYTF
cdr3_nt: TGTGCCAGCTCACCTCAGTGGGGGCAGGGGTCCGGTTTTGATGGCTACACCTTC

d_call: NA
v_call: TRBV6-5
j_call: TRBJ1-2
clone_size: once
cdr3_aa: CASSPRRGYGYTF
cdr3_nt: TGTGCCAGCAGCCCGCGCAGGGGCTATGGCTACACCTTC

d_call: TRBD1
v_call: TRBV9
j_call: TRBJ1-3
clone_size: NA
cdr3_aa: CASSITQGLGGNTIYF
cdr3_nt: TGTGCCAGCAGCATCACACAGGGGTTAGGTGGAAACACCATATATTTT

d_call: TRBD2
v_call: TRBV18
j_call: TRBJ2-1
clone_size: NA
cdr3_aa: CASSLSGTSVVYEQFF
cdr3_nt: TGTGCCAGCTCACTTAGTGGGACTAGCGTGGTCTATGAGCAGTTCTTC

d_call: TRBD1
v_call: TRBV28
j_call: TRBJ1-3
clone_size: NA
cdr3_aa: CASSLRGGPRNTIYF
cdr3_nt: TGTGCCAGCAGTTTAAGAGGGGGCCCCCGGAACACCATATATTTT

d_call: TRBD1
v_call: TRBV6-5
j_call: TRBJ2-1
clone_size: NA
cdr3_aa: CASSYQTGDHEQFF
cdr3_nt: TGTGCCAGCAGTTACCAGACAGGGGACCATGAGCAGTTCTTC

d_call: NA
v_call: TRBV5-8
j_call: TRBJ2-4
clone_size: NA
cdr3_aa: CASSPYRSIQYF
cdr3_nt: TGTGCCAGCAGCCCATATAGGAGCATTCAGTACTTC

d_call: NA
v_call: TRBV7-2
j_call: TRBJ1-4
clone_size: NA
cdr3_aa: CASSLAKDYNEKLFF
cdr3_nt: TGTGCCAGCAGCTTAGCCAAGGACTATAATGAAAAACTGTTTTTT

d_call: TRBD2
v_call: TRBV29-1
j_call: TRBJ2-1
clone_size: NA
cdr3_aa: CSVEFLGKRELFF
cdr3_nt: TGCAGCGTTGAATTCTTGGGTAAGCGGGAGCTGTTCTTC

d_call: TRBD1
v_call: TRBV28
j_call: TRBJ2-7
clone_size: NA
cdr3_aa: CASSISGQGNYEQYF
cdr3_nt: TGTGCCAGCAGCATATCAGGACAGGGGAACTACGAGCAGTACTTC

d_call: TRBD1
v_call: TRBV5-4
j_call: TRBJ2-1
clone_size: NA
cdr3_aa: CASSLGWDRSNNEQFF
cdr3_nt: TGTGCCAGCAGCTTGGGGTGGGACAGGAGTAACAATGAGCAGTTCTTC

d_call: TRBD1
v_call: TRBV4-1
j_call: TRBJ1-1
clone_size: NA
cdr3_aa: CASSQAGGSEAFF
cdr3_nt: TGCGCCAGCAGCCAAGCAGGGGGCTCTGAAGCTTTCTTT

d_call: NA
v_call: TRBV3-1/TRBV3-2
j_call: TRBJ1-4
clone_size: NA
cdr3_aa: CASSPQITNEKLFF
cdr3_nt: TGTGCCAGCAGCCCACAGATTACTAATGAAAAACTGTTTTTT

d_call: TRBD2
v_call: TRBV20-1
j_call: TRBJ2-3
clone_size: NA
cdr3_aa: CSASGLAGATLTDTQYF
cdr3_nt: TGCAGTGCTAGTGGTCTAGCGGGGGCCACACTCACAGATACGCAGTATTTT

d_call: NA
v_call: TRBV10-2
j_call: TRBJ1-2
clone_size: NA
cdr3_aa: CASSETDYTNYGYTF
cdr3_nt: TGCGCCAGCAGTGAGACCGATTACACTAACTATGGCTACACCTTC

d_call: NA
v_call: TRBV12-3/TRBV12-4
j_call: TRBJ2-7
clone_size: NA
cdr3_aa: CASADFYEQYF
cdr3_nt: TGTGCCAGCGCGGACTTCTACGAGCAGTACTTC

d_call: NA
v_call: TRBV11-1
j_call: TRBJ2-2
clone_size: NA
cdr3_aa: CASSGKGRSTGELFF
cdr3_nt: TGTGCCAGCAGCGGAAAAGGGAGGTCCACCGGGGAGCTGTTTTTT

d_call: NA
v_call: TRBV6-5
j_call: TRBJ2-2
clone_size: NA
cdr3_aa: CASKTGLITGELFF
cdr3_nt: TGTGCCAGCAAGACAGGCCTCATCACCGGGGAGCTGTTTTTT

d_call: TRBD2
v_call: TRBV6-1
j_call: TRBJ2-3
clone_size: NA
cdr3_aa: CASSELAGGPDTQYF
cdr3_nt: TGTGCCAGCAGTGAACTAGCGGGAGGCCCAGATACGCAGTATTTT

d_call: NA
v_call: TRBV21-1
j_call: TRBJ1-6
clone_size: few
cdr3_aa: CASSKILIRDNSPLHF
cdr3_nt: TGTGCCAGCAGCAAAATCTTGATTCGGGATAATTCACCCCTCCACTTT

d_call: NA
v_call: TRBV5-6
j_call: TRBJ2-7
clone_size: NA
cdr3_aa: CASRGDAYEQYF
cdr3_nt: TGTGCCAGCCGCGGAGACGCCTACGAGCAGTACTTC

d_call: NA
v_call: TRBV10-3
j_call: TRBJ2-1
clone_size: NA
cdr3_aa: CAIRRDTDNEQFF
cdr3_nt: TGTGCCATCAGACGGGACACAGACAATGAGCAGTTCTTC

d_call: TRBD1
v_call: TRBV4-1
j_call: TRBJ1-6
clone_size: many
cdr3_aa: CASSLGQDSPLHF
cdr3_nt: TGCGCCAGCAGCCTCGGACAGGATTCACCCCTCCACTTT

d_call: NA
v_call: TRBV11-3
j_call: TRBJ2-1
clone_size: NA
cdr3_aa: CASSNLYEQFF
cdr3_nt: TGTGCCAGCAGCAATCTTTATGAGCAGTTCTTC

d_call: NA
v_call: TRBV5-6
j_call: TRBJ2-1
clone_size: NA
cdr3_aa: CASSKTSFEQFF
cdr3_nt: TGTGCCAGCAGCAAGACTAGTTTTGAGCAGTTCTTC

d_call: NA
v_call: TRBV7-9
j_call: TRBJ2-2
clone_size: NA
cdr3_aa: CASSPTLGTGELFF
cdr3_nt: TGTGCCAGCAGCCCAACCCTCGGTACCGGGGAGCTGTTTTTT

d_call: NA
v_call: TRBV30
j_call: TRBJ1-1
clone_size: NA
cdr3_aa: CAWVGQTGTEAFF
cdr3_nt: TGTGCCTGGGTTGGACAGACGGGAACTGAAGCTTTCTTT

d_call: NA
v_call: TRBV18
j_call: TRBJ1-3
clone_size: NA
cdr3_aa: CASSPPQGYTIYF
cdr3_nt: TGTGCCAGCTCACCACCGCAGGGGTACACCATATATTTT

d_call: TRBD2
v_call: TRBV27
j_call: TRBJ2-3
clone_size: NA
cdr3_aa: CASSLGRSSGAYTQYF
cdr3_nt: TGTGCCAGCAGTTTAGGGAGGTCTAGCGGGGCATATACGCAGTATTTT